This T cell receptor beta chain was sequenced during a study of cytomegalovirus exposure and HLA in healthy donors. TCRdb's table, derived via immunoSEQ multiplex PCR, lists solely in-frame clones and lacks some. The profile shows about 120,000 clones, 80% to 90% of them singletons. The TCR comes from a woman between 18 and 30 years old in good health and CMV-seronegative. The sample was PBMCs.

CDR3 in DNA: TGTGCCTGGAGTCCAGGGGGCAGGGGGCACTATGGCTACACCTTC. As protein: CAWSPGGRGHYGYTF. The V and J genes are TRBV30 and TRBJ1-2; TRBD1 aligns across 8 bases. Germline trimming cut 2 bases from V and 3 bases from J; bases unmatched to any gene: 8. Per germline, CDR1 GTSNPN and CDR2 SVGIG (reference sequence). CDR3 size: 15 residues.